The 15 T cell receptor beta chains reported below all come from one sample, sequenced in a study of T cell changes during pregnancy in multiple sclerosis. Produced via immunoSEQ multiplex PCR; TCRdb's table is partial and in-frame only. Of over 55,000 clones listed, 85% to 90% were seen once; the top ten hold over 7.5%. The specimen comprised peripheral blood, sampled after pregnancy. These receptors came from a female donor in good health, enrolled as a control in a pregnancy study.

V usage is TRBV6-1 and J usage is TRBJ2-7, with TRBD1 matching 7 bases. Germline V gene lookup returns CDR1 MNHNS and CDR2 SASEGT. V lost 6 bases and J lost 2; bases outside the gene matches: 7. The CDR3 loop spans 14 amino acids. The CDR3 DNA is TGTGCCAGCAGACCTCAAGGGGGCCCCTACGAGCAGTACTTC. Its protein product is CASRPQGGPYEQYF.

This clone was seen a single time. The gene calls are TRBV5-1 and TRBJ2-2; 12 positions agree with TRBD2. The CDR3 extends over 17 amino acids. Trimming at V came to 1 base and at J to 2 bases, leaving 3 bases not matched to a gene. Per germline, CDR1 SGHRS and CDR2 YFSETQ. The CDR3 DNA reads as TGCGCCAGCAGCTTGCTAGCGGGAGGGCCAAACACCGGGGAGCTGTTTTTT. It translates to CASSLLAGGPNTGELFF.

This CDR3 reads CASHHPGETQYF. Written as DNA, the CDR3 is TGTGCCAGTCACCACCCGGGTGAGACCCAGTACTTC. The chain combines TRBV28 with TRBJ2-5, with D unresolved. The CDR3 is 12 residues long. CDR1 is MDHEN, CDR2 SYDVKM, per germline. The V and J ends lost 9 bases and 5 bases respectively, with 13 bases between them.

The chain joins TRBV29-1 to TRBJ1-5, with D possibly matching TRBD1 (5 bases). The V end was cut by 6 bases, the J end by 3 bases, with 9 bases between. This CDR3 is built from 12 residues. Germline V CDR1 and CDR2: SQVTM, ANQGSEA. This CDR3 reads CSVRQPNQPQHF. DNA of the CDR3: TGCAGCGTCCGACAGCCCAATCAGCCCCAGCATTTT.

The rearrangement links TRBV7-9 to TRBJ1-3, with 7 bases identical to TRBD1. The ends lost 7 bases at V and 4 bases at J; junction bases unmatched: 19. The V gene's germline CDR1 is SEHNR and CDR2 FQNEAQ (reference sequence). The CDR3 sequence is 18 residues long. The CDR3 region has the DNA TGTGCCAGCAACGACGGAACAGGGGCTTTACCCCGGGGAAACACCATATATTTT. Protein product: CASNDGTGALPRGNTIYF.

This clone was detected once. The chain employs TRBV4-1 and TRBJ2-3; TRBD2 aligns across 11 bases. The V and J ends lost 4 bases and 2 bases, in that order; junction bases with no gene match: 5. The germline V gene encodes CDR1 MGHRA and CDR2 YSYEKL. This CDR3 is 16 amino acids long. DNA of the CDR3: TGCGCCAGCAGCCTCCGACTAGCGGGGAACACAGATACGCAGTATTTT. This translates into CASSLRLAGNTDTQYF.

The genes are TRBV7-2 and TRBJ1-1, with 8 bases that match TRBD1. V gave up 5 bases and J gave up 2 bases; unmatched junction bases: 4. Germline CDR1 reads SGHTA; CDR2 reads FQGNSA. The CDR3 sequence is 14 residues long. In DNA, the CDR3 is TGTGCCAGCAGCCGGGGACAGGTAAACACTGAAGCTTTCTTT. Translating it yields CASSRGQVNTEAFF.

Written as DNA, the CDR3 is TGTGCCAGCTCCGTCGTACAGGTACCAGATACGCAGTATTTT. Translating gives CASSVVQVPDTQYF. The V gene is TRBV18, the J gene TRBJ2-3, with D perhaps TRBD1 (5 bases). CDR3 length: 14 amino acids. Trimming stripped 6 bases from V and 4 bases from J, with 14 bases between. Germline CDR1 is KGHSH and CDR2 is LQKENI.

The genes are TRBV19 and TRBJ1-1; 7 nucleotides match TRBD1. This CDR3 contains 15 residues. J was trimmed by 1 base and V by 5 bases; bases with no gene match: 7. Per the germline V gene, CDR1 is LNHDA and CDR2 is SQIVND (reference sequence). CDR3 loop: CASSPTDRANTEAFF. In DNA form, the CDR3 reads TGTGCCAGTAGTCCCACAGACAGGGCGAACACTGAAGCTTTCTTT.

This clone was detected a few times. This chain joins TRBV11-2 and TRBJ2-1, with D possibly matching TRBD1 (6 bases). Germline V gene sequence: CDR1 SGHAT, CDR2 FQNNGV. CDR3 size: 14 residues. V gave up 1 base and J gave up 7 bases, with 11 bases separating them. In DNA form, the CDR3 reads TGTGCCAGCAGCTTAGGGTCAGGGGTGAATGAGCAGTTCTTC. This gives the protein CASSLGSGVNEQFF.

The count of this clone is one. The J gene is TRBJ1-3, the V gene TRBV19; 8 positions match TRBD1. Trimming at V came to 5 bases and at J to 5 bases, leaving 5 bases not matched to a gene. CDR3 length: 14 residues. CDR1 is LNHDA and CDR2 is SQIVND in the germline V gene (reference sequence). CDR3 sequence (DNA): TGTGCCAGTAGTCAAGACAGGGGTCGAAACACCATATATTTT. Protein: CASSQDRGRNTIYF.

The V call is TRBV6-1, the J call TRBJ2-7, with 7 bases aligning to TRBD1. V gave up 3 bases and J gave up 3 bases; unmatched junction bases: 8. Germline lookup yields CDR1 MNHNS and CDR2 SASEGT. This CDR3 contains 15 residues. The CDR3 sequence: CASSDTGDPFYEQYF. CDR3 coding DNA: TGTGCCAGCAGTGATACAGGGGATCCCTTCTACGAGCAGTACTTC.

The chain is built from TRBV9 and TRBJ2-3; 8 nucleotides line up with TRBD1. V lost 7 bases to trimming and J lost 8 bases; unmatched junction nucleotides: 15. This CDR3 comprises 15 residues. The germline V gene has CDR1 SGDLS and CDR2 YYNGEE. The CDR3: CASAIETGASSTQYF. The DNA of the CDR3 is TGTGCCAGCGCCATCGAGACAGGGGCCTCCTCTACGCAGTATTTT.

The chain joins TRBV6-4 to TRBJ2-1; 12 nucleotides line up with TRBD2. The CDR3 spans 17 residues. V shed 0 bases, J shed 4 bases, and the junction held 4 bases outside the gene matches. Germline loops: CDR1 MRHNA, CDR2 SNTAGT. CDR3: CASSDSRLAGEYNEQFF. The CDR3 DNA sequence: TGTGCCAGCAGTGACTCGAGACTAGCGGGAGAGTACAATGAGCAGTTCTTC.

The chain recombines TRBV2 with TRBJ1-2; D may be TRBD1 (6 bases). The CDR3 runs to 14 residues. V dropped 5 bases and J dropped 4 bases, with 14 bases sitting between them. Germline V gives CDR1 SNHLY, CDR2 FYNNEI. The CDR3 region has the DNA TGTGCCAGCAGTAGAACCCAGGGGCCCTATGGCTACACCTTC. Encoded protein: CASSRTQGPYGYTF.